This T cell receptor (beta chain) derives from a study of graft-versus-host responses after intestinal transplantation. Study information: Each of the recipients got a multivisceral, liver-intestinal, or isolated intestinal transplant. Uniformly, recipients were administered anti-thymocyte globulin induction with subsequent tacrolimus and steroids for around three years. Points from the study as a whole: Peak levels of circulating GvH clones tracked with early post-transplant HvG declines. Patients who carried graft-donor T cell macrochimerism also had high graft-versus-host to host-versus-graft clonal ratios in their allografts.

Here immunoSEQ multiplex PCR was the method, and the copy in TCRdb shows in-frame clones only, minus some. The data contain approximately 100,000 clones, about 90% of them singletons. A note on this clone: Its specificity is unknown.

CDR1 and CDR2 from the germline V gene are MNHEY and SVGAGI. Trimming removed 6 bases from V and 4 bases from J, with 12 bases in between. This CDR3 is 13 amino acids long. This chain links TRBV6-5 with TRBJ1-1; no clear D gene. The source of this sequence is a human donor who received an intestinal transplant. Sample: unstimulated CD4+ T cells sorted from spleen or lymph node cells, taken before intestinal transplant. The CDR3 DNA sequence: TGTGCCAGCAGGCCAGACCTGGGCACTGAAGCTTTCTTT. This sequence encodes CASRPDLGTEAFF.